This T cell receptor (beta chain) stems from a study of Graves' ophthalmopathy and Graves' hyperthyroidism. Study-wide points: A model built from 13 signatures distinguished ophthalmopathy from stable hyperthyroidism with about 90% sensitivity and less than 83% specificity.

Comment on this clonotype: Its matching antigen is unknown.

RNA transcripts provided the template for amplifying TCR beta CDR3 regions. After a first-round RT-PCR with HTBI primers, a second-round multiplex PCR was run. TCRdb re-analysed the multiplex PCR reads in MiXCR, keeping a single row per CDR3 protein. The sample records about 550,000 distinct CDR3 sequences, about 35% being singletons. Germline V gene data show CDR1 as SEHNR and CDR2 as FQNEAQ (reference sequence). Losses at the gene ends were 3 bases for V and 10 bases for J; bases not matched to a gene: 8. The CDR3 contains 14 residues. The TCR comes from an adult man with Graves' hyperthyroidism. The chain joins TRBV7-9 to TRBJ1-2; 10 bases are a match to TRBD1. The source material was peripheral blood or thyroid tissue (not recorded which). CDR3 DNA sequence: TGTGCCAGCAGCTTGGAGGGACAGGGGTTTCCCTACACCTTC. It is translated as CASSLEGQGFPYTF.